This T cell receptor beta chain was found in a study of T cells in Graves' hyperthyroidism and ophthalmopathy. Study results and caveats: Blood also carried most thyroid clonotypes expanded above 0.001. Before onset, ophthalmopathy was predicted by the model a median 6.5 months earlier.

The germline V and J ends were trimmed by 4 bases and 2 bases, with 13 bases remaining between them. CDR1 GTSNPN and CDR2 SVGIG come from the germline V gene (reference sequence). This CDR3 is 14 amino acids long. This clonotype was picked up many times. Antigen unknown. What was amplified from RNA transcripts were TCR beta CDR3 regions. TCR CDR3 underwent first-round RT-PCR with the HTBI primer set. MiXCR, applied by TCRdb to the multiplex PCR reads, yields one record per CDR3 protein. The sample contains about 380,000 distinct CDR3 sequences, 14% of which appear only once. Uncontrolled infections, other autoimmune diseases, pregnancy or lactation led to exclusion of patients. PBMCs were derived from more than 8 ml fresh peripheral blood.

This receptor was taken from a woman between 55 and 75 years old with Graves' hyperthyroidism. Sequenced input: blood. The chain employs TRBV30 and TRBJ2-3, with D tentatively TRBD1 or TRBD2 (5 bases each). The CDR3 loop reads CAWNLQGVTDTQYF. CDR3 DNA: TGTGCCTGGAACCTCCAGGGAGTCACAGATACGCAGTATTTT.